This TCR beta chain was sequenced in a study of T cell responses to AZD1222 COVID-19 vaccine. Profiled with immunoSEQ multiplex PCR; TCRdb holds only in-frame clones, not every one. The table includes under 200,000 clones, 88% detected once. This CDR3 has 14 residues. Germline V gene data show CDR1 as KGHSH and CDR2 as LQKENI. V lost 3 bases to trimming and J lost 5 bases; unmatched junction nucleotides: 6. The source of this sequence is an adult who received the AZD1222 COVID-19 vaccine. Sequencing used peripheral blood, obtained 28 days after the second AZD1222 dose. This chain connects TRBV18 to TRBJ2-5; 7 positions match TRBD2. The CDR3 DNA reads as TGTGCCAGCTCACCGGGCGGGGGTGAGGAGACCCAGTACTTC. Its protein product is CASSPGGGEETQYF. Complete variable domain (other parts from reference TRBV18 and TRBJ2-5): NAGVMQNPRHLVRRRGQEARLRCSPMKGHSHVYWYRQLPEEGLKFMVYLQKENIIDESGMPKERFSAEFPKEGPSILRIQQVVRGDSAAYFCASSPGGGEETQYFGPGTRLLVL.